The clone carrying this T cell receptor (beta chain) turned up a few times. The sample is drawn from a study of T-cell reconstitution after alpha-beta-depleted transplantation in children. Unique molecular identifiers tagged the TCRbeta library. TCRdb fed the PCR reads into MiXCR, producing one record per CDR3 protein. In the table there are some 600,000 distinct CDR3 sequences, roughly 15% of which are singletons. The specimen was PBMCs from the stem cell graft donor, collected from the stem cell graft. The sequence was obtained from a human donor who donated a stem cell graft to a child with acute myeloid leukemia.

Here the CDR3 DNA reads TGCAGCGTTGCAGGGGGCGGGAATGAGCAGTTCTTC. The encoded protein is CSVAGGGNEQFF. V is TRBV29-1 and J is TRBJ2-1; TRBD1 matches at 8 bases. J gave up 7 bases and V 4 bases, and 3 bases lay outside the gene matches. Germline values: CDR1 SQVTM, CDR2 ANQGSEA. The length of the CDR3 is 12 residues.